This TCR beta chain originates from a study of technical replicates of blood from several donors. Germline V lookup: CDR1 PRHDT, CDR2 FYEKMQ (reference sequence). V shed 4 bases, J shed 3 bases, and the junction held 5 bases outside the gene matches. This CDR3 spans 15 amino acids. Sequenced by immunoSEQ multiplex PCR; TCRdb stores in-frame clones only, minus some. There are around 80,000 clones in the sample; roughly 90% occur only once, and 0.41% lies in the top ten. This clonotype was sampled from a human donor in good health. The sample taken for sequencing was T cells isolated from PBMCs. The rearrangement joins TRBV13 to TRBJ2-7, with 11 bases lining up with TRBD2. CDR3: CASSSGLAEYYEQYF. DNA of the CDR3: TGTGCCAGCAGCTCGGGACTAGCGGAATACTACGAGCAGTACTTC. Full variable domain (outside the CDR3, taken from reference TRBV13 and TRBJ2-7): AAGVIQSPRHLIKEKRETATLKCYPIPRHDTVYWYQQGPGQDPQFLISFYEKMQSDKGSIPDRFSAQQFSDYHSELNMSSLELGDSALYFCASSSGLAEYYEQYFGPGTRLTVT.